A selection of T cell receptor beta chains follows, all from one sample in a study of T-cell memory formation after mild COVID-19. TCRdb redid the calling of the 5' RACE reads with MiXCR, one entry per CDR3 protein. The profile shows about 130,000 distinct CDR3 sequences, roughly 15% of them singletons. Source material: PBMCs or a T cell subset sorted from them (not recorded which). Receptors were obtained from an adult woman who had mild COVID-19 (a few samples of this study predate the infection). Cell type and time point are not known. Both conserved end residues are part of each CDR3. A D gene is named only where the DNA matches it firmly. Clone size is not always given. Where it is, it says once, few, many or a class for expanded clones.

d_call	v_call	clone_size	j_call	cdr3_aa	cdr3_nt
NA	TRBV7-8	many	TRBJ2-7	CASSPRGGRQQYF	TGTGCCAGCAGCCCCCGAGGAGGGAGACAGCAGTACTTC
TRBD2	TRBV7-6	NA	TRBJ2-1	CASSLGRSGRAYNEQFF	TGTGCCAGCAGCTTAGGAAGAAGCGGGAGGGCCTACAATGAGCAGTTCTTC
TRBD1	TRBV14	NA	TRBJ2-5	CASSTPGTGGETQYF	TGTGCCAGCAGCACACCCGGGACAGGAGGGGAGACCCAGTACTTC
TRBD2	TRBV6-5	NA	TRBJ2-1	CASSPGLSTVGQFF	TGTGCCAGCAGCCCGGGACTATCGACGGTTGGGCAGTTCTTC
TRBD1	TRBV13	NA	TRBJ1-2	CASSLPGQGGQGYTF	TGTGCCAGCAGCTTACCCGGACAGGGAGGACAGGGCTACACCTTC
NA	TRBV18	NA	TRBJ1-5	CASSPEYSGGPQHF	TGTGCCAGCTCACCAGAATATTCGGGGGGGCCCCAGCATTTT
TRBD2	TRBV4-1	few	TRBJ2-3	CASSQELSGGRTDTQYF	TGCGCCAGCAGCCAAGAACTGTCGGGGGGACGCACAGATACGCAGTATTTT
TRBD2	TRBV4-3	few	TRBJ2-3	CASSQDIAGVFDTQYF	TGCGCCAGCAGCCAAGACATAGCGGGAGTATTCGATACGCAGTATTTT
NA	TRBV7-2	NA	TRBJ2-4	CASSFADIQYF	TGTGCCAGCAGCTTCGCTGACATTCAGTACTTC
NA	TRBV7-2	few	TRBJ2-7	CASSVRMGEQYF	TGTGCCAGCAGCGTCCGGATGGGCGAGCAGTACTTC
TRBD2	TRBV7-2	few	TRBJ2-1	CASSLAVSGGGYNEQFF	TGTGCCAGCAGCTTAGCCGTTAGCGGGGGCGGGTACAATGAGCAGTTCTTC
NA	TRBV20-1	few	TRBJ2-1	CSASGGYEQFF	TGCAGTGCTAGTGGGGGGTACGAGCAGTTCTTC
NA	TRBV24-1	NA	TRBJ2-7	CATSDFTGGEQYF	TGTGCCACCAGTGATTTTACAGGAGGGGAGCAGTACTTC
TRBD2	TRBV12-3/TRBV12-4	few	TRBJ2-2	CASSPTSGGFTGELFF	TGTGCCAGCAGCCCCACTAGCGGGGGCTTTACCGGGGAGCTGTTTTTT
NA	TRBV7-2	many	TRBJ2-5	CASSIRPGYQETQYF	TGTGCCAGCAGCATACGCCCGGGGTACCAAGAGACCCAGTACTTC
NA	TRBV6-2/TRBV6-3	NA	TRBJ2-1	CASSYVFNEQFF	TGTGCCAGCAGTTACGTGTTCAATGAGCAGTTCTTC
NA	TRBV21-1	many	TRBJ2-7	CASSKRYNSTGVGSYEQYF	TGTGCCAGCAGCAAACGATACAACTCGACAGGGGTCGGATCCTACGAGCAGTACTTC
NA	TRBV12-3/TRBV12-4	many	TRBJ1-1	CASSSGPSRGDTEAFF	TGTGCCAGCAGTTCCGGGCCCTCCCGGGGGGACACTGAAGCTTTCTTT
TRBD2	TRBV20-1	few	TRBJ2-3	CSATIPGLAGDTQYF	TGCAGTGCTACGATACCGGGACTAGCGGGAGATACGCAGTATTTT
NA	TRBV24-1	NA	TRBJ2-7	CATSDTREQYF	TGTGCCACCAGTGATACGCGCGAGCAGTACTTC
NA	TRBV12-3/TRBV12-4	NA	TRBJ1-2	CASKAGAYLNYGYTF	TGTGCCAGCAAAGCCGGGGCTTATCTTAACTATGGCTACACCTTC
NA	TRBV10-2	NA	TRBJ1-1	CASSERWGVVFF	TGCGCCAGCAGTGAGAGGTGGGGAGTGGTTTTCTTT
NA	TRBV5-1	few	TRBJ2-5	CASRPPGDKQETQYF	TGCGCCAGCAGGCCACCGGGGGACAAACAAGAGACCCAGTACTTC
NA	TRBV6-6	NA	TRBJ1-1	CASSYHEVVNTEAFF	TGTGCCAGCAGTTACCATGAAGTGGTAAACACTGAAGCTTTCTTT
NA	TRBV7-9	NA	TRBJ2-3	CASMEGIGTDTQYF	TGTGCCAGCATGGAGGGGATAGGCACAGATACGCAGTATTTT
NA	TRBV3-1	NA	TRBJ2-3	CASRGPDTQYF	TGTGCCAGCAGGGGGCCAGATACGCAGTATTTT
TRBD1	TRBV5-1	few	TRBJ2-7	CASSLEGQGEQYF	TGCGCCAGCAGCTTGGAGGGACAGGGCGAGCAGTACTTC
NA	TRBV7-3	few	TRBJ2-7	CASSMDGGGYEQYF	TGTGCCAGCAGCATGGACGGCGGAGGGTACGAGCAGTACTTC
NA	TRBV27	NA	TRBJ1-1	CASKENTEAFF	TGTGCCAGCAAGGAGAACACTGAAGCTTTCTTT
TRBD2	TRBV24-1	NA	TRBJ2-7	CATSESNSGSSYEQYF	TGTGCCACCAGTGAATCTAATAGCGGGTCCTCCTACGAGCAGTACTTC
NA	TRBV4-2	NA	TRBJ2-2	CASSPTQNTGELFF	TGTGCCAGCAGCCCGACTCAGAACACCGGGGAGCTGTTTTTT
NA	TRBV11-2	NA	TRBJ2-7	CASSFTGTSGDEQYF	TGTGCCAGCAGCTTCACAGGGACGAGCGGTGACGAGCAGTACTTC